The 26 T cell receptor beta chains in this list originate from one sample, sequenced in a study of cytomegalovirus exposure and HLA in healthy donors. Primers for the PCR totalled 60 Vbeta and 13 Jbeta. The data were produced by immunoSEQ multiplex PCR, yet TCRdb's version contains in-frame clones alone and is incomplete. The table lists 180,000 or so clones, approximately 80% of them singletons. Sequenced input: PBMCs. Receptor source: a girl between 5 and 17 years old in good health and CMV-seropositive.

J is TRBJ2-1 and V is TRBV10-3, with TRBD2 matching over 13 bases. The germline gives CDR1 ENHRY, CDR2 SYGVKD. With V trimmed by 2 bases and J by 2 bases, 12 bases remained unmatched. This CDR3 spans 20 amino acids. CDR3 loop: CAISEAPGLAGIVTYNEQFF. The CDR3 region has the DNA TGTGCCATCAGTGAGGCGCCGGGACTAGCGGGAATTGTCACCTACAATGAGCAGTTCTTC.

The rearrangement joins TRBV4-2 to TRBJ1-2; D call uncertain. The CDR3 has 15 residues. Germline V CDR1 and CDR2: LGHNA, YNFKEQ. V lost 0 bases, J lost 4 bases, and 12 bases lay in between. The CDR3 spells CASSQESARGYGYTF. The CDR3 bases are TGTGCCAGCAGCCAAGAATCAGCCCGGGGCTATGGCTACACCTTC.

This clone was observed a handful of times. The V call is TRBV10-3, the J call TRBJ2-2, with 10 bases matching TRBD2. Germline V gives CDR1 ENHRY, CDR2 SYGVKD. J gave up 3 bases and V 11 bases, and 15 bases lay outside the gene matches. This CDR3 is 17 amino acids long. CDR3 protein: CAAASGRNGVDTGELFF. In DNA form, the CDR3 reads TGTGCCGCGGCTAGCGGGAGAAATGGGGTTGACACCGGGGAGCTGTTTTTT.

The gene calls are TRBV6-5 and TRBJ2-5; no reliable D call. Germline values: CDR1 MNHEY, CDR2 SVGAGI. There are 13 residues in the CDR3. V lost 5 bases to trimming and J lost 5 bases, with 12 bases between them. The CDR3 DNA is TGTGCCAGCAGTCCCGCCCAAGCGGAGACCCAGTACTTC. It codes for CASSPAQAETQYF.

The J gene is TRBJ2-3, the V gene TRBV7-9; D is uncertain. Germline V lookup: CDR1 SEHNR, CDR2 FQNEAQ (reference sequence). The CDR3 is 11 residues long. The V and J ends lost 5 bases and 5 bases respectively, with 5 bases between them. CDR3 region: CASSLRDTQYF. The CDR3 coding sequence is TGTGCCAGCAGCCTACGAGATACGCAGTATTTT.

The genes are TRBV2 and TRBJ1-5, with D perhaps TRBD1 (6 bases). CDR3 length: 14 amino acids. Trimming cost V 8 bases and J 4 bases, with 15 bases left between them. In germline, CDR1 is SNHLY, CDR2 FYNNEI. The CDR3 loop is CASARAGVNQPQHF. The DNA of the CDR3 is TGTGCCAGCGCGAGGGCAGGGGTTAATCAGCCCCAGCATTTT.

The chain has TRBV25-1 and TRBJ1-1, with TRBD1 as a possible D gene (6 bases). This CDR3 has 12 residues. V gave up 5 bases and J gave up 6 bases, with 10 bases separating them. Per germline, CDR1 MGHDK and CDR2 SYGVNS. As DNA, the CDR3 is TGTGCCAGCAGTTTAAACAGGGCTGAAGCTTTCTTT. Encoded protein: CASSLNRAEAFF. Looking up the rest from reference TRBV25-1 and TRBJ1-1 gives the full variable domain: EADIYQTPRYLVIGTGKKITLECSQTMGHDKMYWYQQDPGMELHLIHYSYGVNSTEKGDLSSESTVSRIRTEHFPLTLESARPSHTSQYLCASSLNRAEAFFGQGTRLTVV.

The rearrangement uses TRBV7-9 and TRBJ1-5; D not certain. The germline gives CDR1 SEHNR, CDR2 FQNEAQ (reference sequence). V dropped 2 bases and J dropped 6 bases, with 14 bases sitting between them. This CDR3 contains 15 residues. CDR3 in amino acids: CASSLNAGYGQPQHF. The CDR3 DNA reads TGTGCCAGCAGCTTAAATGCAGGATACGGTCAGCCCCAGCATTTT.

CDR3 region: CALTGTGSPGFKNIQYF. CDR3 bases: TGTGCCTTGACCGGGACAGGAAGTCCCGGGTTCAAAAACATTCAGTACTTC. The rearrangement uses TRBV30 and TRBJ2-4, with TRBD1 matching over 8 bases. J gave up 3 bases and V 7 bases, and 17 bases lay outside the gene matches. Germline V CDR1 and CDR2: GTSNPN, SVGIG (reference sequence). This CDR3 region has 17 residues.

This chain joins TRBV5-1 and TRBJ2-3, with TRBD2 as a possible D gene (5 bases). CDR1 is SGHRS and CDR2 is YFSETQ in the germline V gene. Trimming cost V 2 bases and J 3 bases, with 7 bases left between them. The CDR3 runs to 13 residues. The CDR3 DNA is TGCGCCAGCAGCTTATGGAGGACAGATACGCAGTATTTT. It translates to CASSLWRTDTQYF.

The genes are TRBV29-1 and TRBJ2-7, with 9 bases lining up with TRBD1. The CDR3 totals 14 residues. Germline assignment: CDR1 SQVTM and CDR2 ANQGSEA. Trimming removed 4 bases from V and 1 base from J; junction bases left unmatched: 5. The CDR3 protein is CSVGNRGPSYEQYF. The CDR3 DNA reads TGCAGCGTTGGGAACAGGGGGCCTTCCTACGAGCAGTACTTC.

This chain joins TRBV7-6 and TRBJ1-1; 7 bases are a match to TRBD1. The CDR3 is 15 amino acids. Looked up from germline, CDR1 is SGHVS and CDR2 is FNYEAQ. V dropped 7 bases and J dropped 6; count of bases not matched to a gene: 14. Here the CDR3 reads CASTLSSEGASEAFF. CDR3 DNA: TGTGCCAGCACGCTGAGCAGTGAGGGGGCGTCTGAAGCTTTCTTT.

The V gene is TRBV6-6, the J gene TRBJ2-7; D remains unclear. The CDR3 has 12 amino acids. V was shortened by 4 bases and J by 7 bases, with 11 bases between the two germline ends. Germline lookup yields CDR1 MNHNY and CDR2 SVGAGI (reference sequence). The CDR3 loop is CASSSPTGEQYF. The CDR3 region has the DNA TGTGCCAGCAGTTCCCCGACCGGGGAGCAGTACTTC.

The V gene is TRBV11-2, the J gene TRBJ1-1; TRBD1 aligns across 8 bases. Losses at the gene ends were 5 bases for V and 1 base for J; bases not matched to a gene: 3. Germline V gene sequence: CDR1 SGHAT, CDR2 FQNNGV. The CDR3 extends over 14 amino acids. Written as DNA, the CDR3 is TGTGCCAGCAGCATACAGGGGGGGAACACTGAAGCTTTCTTT. This codes for CASSIQGGNTEAFF. The complete variable domain, with remaining parts taken from reference TRBV11-2 and TRBJ1-1, reads EAGVAQSPRYKIIEKRQSVAFWCNPISGHATLYWYQQILGQGPKLLIQFQNNGVVDDSQLPKDRFSAERLKGVDSTLKIQPAKLEDSAVYLCASSIQGGNTEAFFGQGTRLTVV.

A single count supports this clone. V and J are TRBV30 and TRBJ2-5, with 8 bases lining up with TRBD2. The CDR3 runs 16 residues. Germline-derived CDR1 and CDR2 are GTSNPN and SVGIG (reference sequence). V gave up 2 bases and J gave up 10 bases; unmatched junction bases: 18. CDR3 residues: CAWSSHFTSGGGDQYF. CDR3 sequence (DNA): TGTGCCTGGAGTTCCCACTTTACTAGCGGAGGGGGGGACCAGTACTTC.

J is TRBJ2-7 and V is TRBV5-6, with 11 bases lining up with TRBD2. Germline V gives CDR1 SGHDT, CDR2 YYEEEE. The CDR3 loop spans 17 amino acids. V shed 3 bases, J shed 2 bases, and the junction held 10 bases outside the gene matches. The DNA for the CDR3 is TGTGCCAGCAGCTCGAGCCGACTAGCGGGAAACCCCTACGAGCAGTACTTC. Translation gives CASSSSRLAGNPYEQYF. The whole variable domain, remainder taken from reference TRBV5-6 and TRBJ2-7, is DAGVTQSPTHLIKTRGQQVTLRCSPKSGHDTVSWYQQALGQGPQFIFQYYEEEERQRGNFPDRFSGHQFPNYSSELNVNALLLGDSALYLCASSSSRLAGNPYEQYFGPGTRLTVT.

The chain has TRBV4-1 and TRBJ2-3; 7 bases are shared with TRBD1. The germline V gene encodes CDR1 MGHRA and CDR2 YSYEKL. The trim removed 0 bases at V and 2 bases at J, leaving 8 bases unmatched. This CDR3 has 17 amino acids. CDR3 region: CASSQDPGQTLTDTQYF. DNA for the CDR3: TGCGCCAGCAGCCAAGACCCGGGACAGACCCTCACAGATACGCAGTATTTT.

This chain links TRBV6-5 with TRBJ2-7; TRBD1 aligns across 7 bases. There are 12 residues in the CDR3. Unmatched junction bases numbered 3, after V lost 8 bases and J lost 2 bases. Germline values: CDR1 MNHEY, CDR2 SVGAGI. The CDR3 loop is CASGDSPYEQYF. The CDR3 nucleotides read TGTGCCAGCGGGGACAGCCCCTACGAGCAGTACTTC.

This chain's CDR3 is CASSFSAGGVYEQYF. The CDR3 nucleotides are TGTGCCAGCAGCTTTTCAGCGGGAGGGGTCTACGAGCAGTACTTC. The V call is TRBV5-5, the J call TRBJ2-7; 10 positions agree with TRBD2. CDR3 length equals 15 residues. Germline CDR1 SGHKS, CDR2 YYEKEE (reference sequence). The junction had 5 bases not matched to a gene; V was cut back by 2 bases and J by 3 bases.

The CDR3 DNA reads as TGCAGCGTTGAGCCCGGACTAGCGGGAGCTAGGGAGACCCAGTACTTC. Translation: CSVEPGLAGARETQYF. The rearrangement links TRBV29-1 to TRBJ2-5, with 13 bases that match TRBD2. V shed 3 bases, J shed 5 bases, and the junction held 9 bases outside the gene matches. The CDR3 length is 16 residues. Germline CDR1 is SQVTM and CDR2 is ANQGSEA. The variable domain in full, completed from reference TRBV29-1 and TRBJ2-5, reads SAVISQKPSRDICQRGTSLTIQCQVDSQVTMMFWYRQQPGQSLTLIATANQGSEATYESGFVIDKFPISRPNLTFSTLTVSNMSPEDSSIYLCSVEPGLAGARETQYFGPGTRLLVL.

The rearrangement joins TRBV7-2 to TRBJ1-1; no clear D. Trimming cost V 2 bases and J 6 bases, with 13 bases left between them. Per germline, CDR1 SGHTA and CDR2 FQGNSA. The CDR3 runs to 14 residues. CDR3 sequence: CASSLKRERAEAFF. In DNA form, the CDR3 reads TGTGCCAGCAGCTTAAAGAGAGAGAGGGCTGAAGCTTTCTTT.

This clone showed up just a few times. This sequence joins TRBV9 and TRBJ2-5, with 7 positions matching TRBD1. The CDR3 is 14 amino acids. In germline, CDR1 is SGDLS, CDR2 YYNGEE. The ends lost 3 bases at V and 3 bases at J; junction bases unmatched: 5. CDR3 protein: CASSEWDSEETQYF. In DNA, the CDR3 is TGTGCCAGCAGCGAATGGGACAGTGAAGAGACCCAGTACTTC.

This rearrangement joins TRBV2 to TRBJ2-1, with 13 bases identical to TRBD2. CDR3 size: 19 residues. V was clipped by 8 bases and J by 5 bases; unmatched bases: 18. The germline V gene encodes CDR1 SNHLY and CDR2 FYNNEI. Here the CDR3 reads CASGRDRGAGTSGDNEQFF. The DNA for the CDR3 is TGTGCCAGCGGACGGGACAGGGGTGCAGGGACTAGCGGGGACAATGAGCAGTTCTTC.

The sample holds a few counts of this clone. DNA of the CDR3: TGCGCCAGCAGCTTGAGGGACAGGGAAGGATCACCCCTCCACTTT. Its translation is CASSLRDREGSPLHF. The V gene is TRBV5-1, the J gene TRBJ1-6, with 9 bases that match TRBD1. This CDR3 spans 15 amino acids. Germline CDR1 and CDR2: SGHRS and YFSETQ. The V gene end was trimmed by 1 base and the J gene end by 10 bases; junction bases not matched to a gene: 6.

For this clone: The same CDR3 can be traced to other DNA sequences in this sample. The genes are TRBV5-1 and TRBJ2-7, with 10 positions matching TRBD1. In germline, CDR1 is SGHRS, CDR2 YFSETQ. The CDR3 length is 14 residues. Losses at the gene ends were 0 bases for V and 4 bases for J; bases not matched to a gene: 1. The CDR3 DNA sequence: TGCGCCAGCAGCTTGGGACAGGGGGCATACGAGCAGTACTTC. Protein sequence: CASSLGQGAYEQYF.

This clone was detected only a few times. The chain combines TRBV2 with TRBJ2-7; TRBD2 matches 11 bases. This CDR3 region has 13 residues. The ends lost 8 bases at V and 4 bases at J; junction bases unmatched: 4. Germline V lookup: CDR1 SNHLY, CDR2 FYNNEI. This chain's CDR3 is CASATSGGYEQYF. Here the CDR3 DNA reads TGTGCCAGCGCAACTAGCGGGGGTTACGAGCAGTACTTC.